This T cell receptor beta chain was identified in a study of control samples from healthy donors and cancer patients (dated by TCRdb to between 2020 and 2021). Concerning this clone: Its antigen is unknown. Per-base qualities were not stored, and no clone one base away is much larger.

The method was the immunoSEQ multiplex PCR assay. In its TCRdb copy, this immuneACCESS table keeps in-frame sequences only and misses some clones. Where compared with another copy, unresolved V genes explain less than half of these, and the others have no known cause. The sample table contains approximately 140,000 clones; only one count was recorded for approximately 93% of them. 4.5% to 6% of the sample belongs to the ten largest clones. The germline V gene provides CDR1 SGHTA and CDR2 FQGNSA. V is reduced by 1 base and J by 0 bases, leaving a spacing of 13 bases between them. The CDR3 sequence holds 17 residues, the cysteine and phenylalanine included. The CDR3 DNA has 51 bases and is translated from base 1.

The chain employs TRBV7-2 and TRBJ1-5; the D gene is not confidently resolved. Sample: blood. The sequence derives from a young man in good health. The sequence in DNA is TGTGCCAGCAGCTTAGTGGTCTCCAGCTATAGCAATCAGCCCCAGCATTTT. Protein translation: CASSLVVSSYSNQPQHF.